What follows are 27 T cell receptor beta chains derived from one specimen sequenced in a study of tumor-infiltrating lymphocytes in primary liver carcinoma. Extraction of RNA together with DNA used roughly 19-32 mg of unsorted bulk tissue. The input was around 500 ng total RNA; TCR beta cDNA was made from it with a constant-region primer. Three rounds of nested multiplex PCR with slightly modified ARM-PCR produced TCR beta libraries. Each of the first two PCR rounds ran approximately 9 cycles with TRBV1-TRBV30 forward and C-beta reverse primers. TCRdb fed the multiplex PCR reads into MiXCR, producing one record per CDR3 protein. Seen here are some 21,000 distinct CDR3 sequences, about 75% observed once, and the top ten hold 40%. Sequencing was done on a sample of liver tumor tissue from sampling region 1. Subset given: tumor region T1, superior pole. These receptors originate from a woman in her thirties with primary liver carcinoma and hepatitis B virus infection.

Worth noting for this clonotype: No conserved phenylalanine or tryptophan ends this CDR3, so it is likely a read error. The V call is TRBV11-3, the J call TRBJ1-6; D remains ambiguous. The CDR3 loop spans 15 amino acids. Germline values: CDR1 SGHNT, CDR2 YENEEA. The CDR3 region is CTSSFKWSYNSSLHY. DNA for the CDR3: TGTACCAGCAGCTTTAAGTGGAGCTATAATTCATCCCTCCACTAT.

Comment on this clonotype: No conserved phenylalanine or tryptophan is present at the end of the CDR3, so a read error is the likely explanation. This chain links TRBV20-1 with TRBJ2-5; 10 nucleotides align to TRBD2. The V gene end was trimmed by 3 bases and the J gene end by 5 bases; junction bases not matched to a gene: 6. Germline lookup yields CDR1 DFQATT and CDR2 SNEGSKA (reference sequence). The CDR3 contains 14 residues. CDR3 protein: CSASATSGLETQYL. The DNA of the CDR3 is TGCAGTGCTAGTGCGACTAGCGGGTTGGAGACCCAGTACCTC.

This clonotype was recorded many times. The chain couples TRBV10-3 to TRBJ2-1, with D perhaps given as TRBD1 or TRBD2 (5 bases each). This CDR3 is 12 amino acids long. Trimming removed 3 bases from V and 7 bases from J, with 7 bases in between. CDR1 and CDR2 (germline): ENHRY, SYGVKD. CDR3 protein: CAISDGANEQFF. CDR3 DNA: TGTGCCATCAGTGACGGGGCGAATGAGCAGTTCTTC.

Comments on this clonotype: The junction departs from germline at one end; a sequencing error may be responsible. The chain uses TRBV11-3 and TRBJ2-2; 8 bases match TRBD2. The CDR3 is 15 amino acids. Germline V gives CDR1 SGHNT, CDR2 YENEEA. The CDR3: CASNLREGVPGELFF. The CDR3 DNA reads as TGTGCTAGCAACCTTCGGGAGGGGGTCCCCGGGGAGCTGTTTTTT.

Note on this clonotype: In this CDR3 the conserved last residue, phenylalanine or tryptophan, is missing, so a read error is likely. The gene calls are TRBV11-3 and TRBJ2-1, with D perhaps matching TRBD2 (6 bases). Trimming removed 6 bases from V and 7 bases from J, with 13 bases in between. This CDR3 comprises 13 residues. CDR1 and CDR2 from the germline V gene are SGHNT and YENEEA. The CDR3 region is CASRFTGGNEQFY. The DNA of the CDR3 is TGTGCCAGCAGATTTACTGGGGGGAATGAGCAGTTCTAC.

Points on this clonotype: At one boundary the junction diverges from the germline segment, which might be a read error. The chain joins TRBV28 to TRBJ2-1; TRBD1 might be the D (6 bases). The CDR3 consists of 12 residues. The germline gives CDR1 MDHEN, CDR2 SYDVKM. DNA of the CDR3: TGTCCCAGCAGTGTTACAGGGAGTGAGCAGTTCTTC. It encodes CPSSVTGSEQFF. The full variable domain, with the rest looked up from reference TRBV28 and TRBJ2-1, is DVKVTQSSRYLVKRTGEKVFLECVQDMDHENMFWYRQDPGLGLRLIYFSYDVKMKEKGDIPEGYSVSREKKERFSLILESASTNQTSMYLCPSSVTGSEQFFGPGTRLTVL.

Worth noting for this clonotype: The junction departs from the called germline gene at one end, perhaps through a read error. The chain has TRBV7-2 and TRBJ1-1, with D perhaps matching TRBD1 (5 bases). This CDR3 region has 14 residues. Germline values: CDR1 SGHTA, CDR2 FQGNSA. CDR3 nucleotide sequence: TGTGCCAGCAGCCAGGGACGGGCGAACAGTGAAGCTTCCTTT. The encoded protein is CASSQGRANSEASF.

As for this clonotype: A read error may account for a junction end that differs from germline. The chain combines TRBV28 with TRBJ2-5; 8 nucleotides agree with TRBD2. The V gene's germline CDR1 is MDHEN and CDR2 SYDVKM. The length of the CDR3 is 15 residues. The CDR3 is CASTPRAGAGEAQYF. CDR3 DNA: TGCGCCAGCACTCCGCGGGCGGGAGCGGGGGAGGCCCAGTACTTC.

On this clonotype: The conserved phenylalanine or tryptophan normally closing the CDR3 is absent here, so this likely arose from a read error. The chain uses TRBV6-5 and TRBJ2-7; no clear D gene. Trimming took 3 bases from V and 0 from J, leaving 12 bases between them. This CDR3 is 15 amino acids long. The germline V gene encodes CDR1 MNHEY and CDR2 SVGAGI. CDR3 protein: CASSYKNSSSYEQYL. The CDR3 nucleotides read TGTGCCAGCAGTTATAAGAACAGCAGCTCCTACGAGCAGTACTTA.

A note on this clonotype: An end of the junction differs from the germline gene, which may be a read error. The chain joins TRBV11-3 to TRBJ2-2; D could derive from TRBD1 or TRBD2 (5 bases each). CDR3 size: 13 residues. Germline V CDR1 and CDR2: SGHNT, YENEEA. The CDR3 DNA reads TGTGTCAGCGGAATCAGGGAATCCGGGGAGCTGTTTTTT. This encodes CVSGIRESGELFF. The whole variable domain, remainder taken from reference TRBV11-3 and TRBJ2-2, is EAGVVQSPRYKIIEKKQPVAFWCNPISGHNTLYWYLQNLGQGPELLIRYENEEAVDDSQLPKDRFSAERLKGVDSTLKIQPAELGDSAVYLCVSGIRESGELFFGEGSRLTVL.

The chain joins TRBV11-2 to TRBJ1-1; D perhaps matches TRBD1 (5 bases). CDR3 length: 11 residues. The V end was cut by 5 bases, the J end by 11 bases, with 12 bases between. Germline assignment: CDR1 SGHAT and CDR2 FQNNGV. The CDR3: CASSPGTAAFF. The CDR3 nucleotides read TGTGCCAGCAGCCCAGGGACGGCGGCTTTCTTT.

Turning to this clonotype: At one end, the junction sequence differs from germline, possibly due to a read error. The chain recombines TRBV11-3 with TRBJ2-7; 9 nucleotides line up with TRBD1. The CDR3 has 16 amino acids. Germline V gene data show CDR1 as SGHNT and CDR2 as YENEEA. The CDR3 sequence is CASSRRDRDYSHEQYF. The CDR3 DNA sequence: TGTGCCAGCAGCCGCCGGGACAGGGATTACTCCCACGAGCAGTACTTC.

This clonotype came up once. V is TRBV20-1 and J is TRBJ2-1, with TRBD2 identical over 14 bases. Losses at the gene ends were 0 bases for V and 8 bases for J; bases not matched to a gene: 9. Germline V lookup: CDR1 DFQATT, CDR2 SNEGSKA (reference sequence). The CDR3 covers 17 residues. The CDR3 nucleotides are TGCAGTGCTAGAGACTCTCGGGGGACTAGCGGGAGATATGAGCAGTTCTTC. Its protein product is CSARDSRGTSGRYEQFF.

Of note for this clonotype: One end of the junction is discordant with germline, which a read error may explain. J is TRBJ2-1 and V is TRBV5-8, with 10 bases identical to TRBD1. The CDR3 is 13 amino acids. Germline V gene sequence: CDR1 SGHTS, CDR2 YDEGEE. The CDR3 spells CANSWDRGNGQFF. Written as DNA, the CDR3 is TGTGCCAACAGCTGGGACAGGGGCAATGGGCAGTTCTTC.

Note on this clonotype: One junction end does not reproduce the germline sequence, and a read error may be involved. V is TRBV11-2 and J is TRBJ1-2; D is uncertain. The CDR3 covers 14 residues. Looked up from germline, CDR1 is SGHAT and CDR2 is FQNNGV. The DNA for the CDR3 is TGTGCCAGCAGTTTAAGGGAAGCTAATTATGGCTGCACCTTC. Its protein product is CASSLREANYGCTF.

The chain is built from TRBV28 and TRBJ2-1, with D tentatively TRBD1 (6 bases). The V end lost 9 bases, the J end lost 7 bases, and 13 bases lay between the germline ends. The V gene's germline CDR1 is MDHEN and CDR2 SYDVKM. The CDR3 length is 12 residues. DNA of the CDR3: TGTGCCAGTAGTATTACAGGGAATGAGCAGTTCTTC. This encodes CASSITGNEQFF.

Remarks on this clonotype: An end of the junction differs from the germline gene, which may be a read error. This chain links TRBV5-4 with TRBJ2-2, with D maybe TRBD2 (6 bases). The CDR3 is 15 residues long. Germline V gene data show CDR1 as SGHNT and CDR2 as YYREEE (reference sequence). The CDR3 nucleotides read TGCGCCAGCAGACCGAGACTAGACTCACCCGGGGAGCTGTTTTTT. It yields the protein CASRPRLDSPGELFF.

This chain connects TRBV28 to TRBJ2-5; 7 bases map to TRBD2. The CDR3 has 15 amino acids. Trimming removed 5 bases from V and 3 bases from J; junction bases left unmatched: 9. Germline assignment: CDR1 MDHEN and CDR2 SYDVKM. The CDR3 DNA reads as TGTGCCAGCAGTCTATTGGGACTACGAGAAGAGACCCAGTACTTC. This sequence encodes CASSLLGLREETQYF.

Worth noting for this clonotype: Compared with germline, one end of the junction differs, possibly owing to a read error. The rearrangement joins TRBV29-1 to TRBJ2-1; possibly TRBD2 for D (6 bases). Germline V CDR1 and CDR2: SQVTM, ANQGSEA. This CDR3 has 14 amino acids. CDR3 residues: CSGPAGSVVDEQFF. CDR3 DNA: TGCAGCGGCCCTGCCGGGAGCGTAGTAGATGAGCAGTTCTTT.

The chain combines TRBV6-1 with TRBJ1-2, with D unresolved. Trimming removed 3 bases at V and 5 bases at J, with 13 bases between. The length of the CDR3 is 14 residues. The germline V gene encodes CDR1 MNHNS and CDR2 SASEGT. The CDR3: CASSDSLRWYGYTF. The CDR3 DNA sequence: TGTGCCAGCAGTGACTCATTAAGGTGGTATGGCTACACCTTC.

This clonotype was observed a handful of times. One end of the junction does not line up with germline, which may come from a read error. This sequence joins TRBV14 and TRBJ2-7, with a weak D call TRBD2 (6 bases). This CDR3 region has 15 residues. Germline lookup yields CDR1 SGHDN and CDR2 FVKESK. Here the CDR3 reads CASSQAAGTDYEQCF. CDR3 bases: TGTGCTAGCAGTCAGGCGGCGGGGACTGACTACGAGCAGTGCTTC.

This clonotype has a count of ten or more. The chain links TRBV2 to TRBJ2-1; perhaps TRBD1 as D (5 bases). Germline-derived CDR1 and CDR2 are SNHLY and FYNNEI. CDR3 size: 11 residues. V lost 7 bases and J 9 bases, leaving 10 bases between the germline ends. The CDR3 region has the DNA TGTGCCAGCAATAGGGGTACTGAGCAGTTCTTC. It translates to CASNRGTEQFF.

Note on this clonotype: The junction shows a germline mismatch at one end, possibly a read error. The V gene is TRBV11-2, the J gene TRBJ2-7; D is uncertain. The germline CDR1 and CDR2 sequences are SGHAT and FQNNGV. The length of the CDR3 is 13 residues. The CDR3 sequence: CAGKIAWSYDQYF. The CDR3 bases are TGTGCCGGCAAGATTGCGTGGAGCTACGATCAGTACTTC.

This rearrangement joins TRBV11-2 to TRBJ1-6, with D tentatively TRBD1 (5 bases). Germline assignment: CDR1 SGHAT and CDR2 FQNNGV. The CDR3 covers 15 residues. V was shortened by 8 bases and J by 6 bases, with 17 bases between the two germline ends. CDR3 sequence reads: CASPFNEGTNSPLHF. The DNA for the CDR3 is TGTGCCAGCCCCTTCAACGAGGGGACTAATTCACCCCTCCACTTT. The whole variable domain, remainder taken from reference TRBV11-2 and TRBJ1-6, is EAGVAQSPRYKIIEKRQSVAFWCNPISGHATLYWYQQILGQGPKLLIQFQNNGVVDDSQLPKDRFSAERLKGVDSTLKIQPAKLEDSAVYLCASPFNEGTNSPLHFGNGTRLTVT.

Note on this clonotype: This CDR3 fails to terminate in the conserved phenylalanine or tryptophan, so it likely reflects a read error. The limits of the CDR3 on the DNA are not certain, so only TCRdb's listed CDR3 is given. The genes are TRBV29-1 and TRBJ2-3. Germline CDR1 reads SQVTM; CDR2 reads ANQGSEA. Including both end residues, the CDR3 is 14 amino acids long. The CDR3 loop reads CSLVGVTTTDTQYL.

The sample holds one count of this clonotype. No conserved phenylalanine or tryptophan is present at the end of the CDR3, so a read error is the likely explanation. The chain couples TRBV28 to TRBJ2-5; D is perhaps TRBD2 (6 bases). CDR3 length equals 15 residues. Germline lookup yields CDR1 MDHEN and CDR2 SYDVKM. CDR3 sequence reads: CASTTGLSLGEIQYI. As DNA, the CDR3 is TGTGCCAGCACCACGGGACTCTCCCTCGGGGAGATCCAGTACATC.

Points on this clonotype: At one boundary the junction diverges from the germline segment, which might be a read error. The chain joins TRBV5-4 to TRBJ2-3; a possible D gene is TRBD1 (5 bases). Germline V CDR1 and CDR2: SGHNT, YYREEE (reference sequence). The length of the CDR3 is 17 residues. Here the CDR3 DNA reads TGTGCCAGCAGCGTAGACGGACACACACCACCCACAGATATGCAGTATTTT. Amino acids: CASSVDGHTPPTDMQYF.